Sequencing of this T cell receptor beta chain was carried out in a study of human T cells and chemical hapten exposure. TCRdb passed the RACE reads through MiXCR, listing each CDR3 protein once. The sample lists 150,000 to 200,000 distinct CDR3 sequences; approximately 20% were seen once. There are 15 residues in the CDR3. Germline V gives CDR1 LNHDA, CDR2 SQIVND (reference sequence). Deletions cut 4 bases from V and 8 bases from J, with 18 bases between. As for time point: patch test 1, 2 weeks after DPC sensitization. Regarding treatment: therapeutic diphenylcyclopropenone sensitization with weekly scalp DPC.

The source of this sequence is a woman between 45 and 65 years old with alopecia areata. Some clones in this sample may be carry-over from other donors' samples. The V gene is TRBV19, the J gene TRBJ1-5; D is ambiguous. The starting material was whole blood, obtained in connection with sensitization to the hapten diphenylcyclopropenone (DPC). The chain's CDR3 is CASSTDKGFGEPQHF. The CDR3 DNA reads TGTGCCAGTAGTACAGACAAGGGCTTCGGAGAGCCCCAGCATTTT.